This is a list of T cell receptor beta chains from one sample in a study of regulatory T cells in long-lasting Graves disease. TCRdb independently ran MiXCR on the multiplex PCR reads; one entry per CDR3 protein. The sample lists 400,000 to 500,000 distinct CDR3 sequences; around 23% were seen once. The sample here was peripheral blood mononuclear cells (PBMCs), taken when the disease was refractory, from a patient treated with antithyroid drugs. These receptors came from a female donor with Graves disease. The CDR3 runs from the conserved cysteine through the conserved F or W. A D gene is named only where the DNA matches it firmly. Clone sizes are given selectively: once, few, many, or a class where the clone is expanded.

j_gene,v_gene,abundance,d_gene,CDR3aa,CDR3nt
TRBJ1-1,TRBV28,once,-,CASSSGTATNTEAFF,TGTGCCAGCAGTTCCGGGACGGCCACCAACACTGAAGCTTTCTTT
TRBJ2-2,TRBV6-2/TRBV6-3,many,TRBD2,CASSSRGSGRSGELFF,TGTGCCAGCAGTTCCCGAGGGAGCGGGAGATCCGGGGAGCTGTTTTTT
TRBJ2-7,TRBV28,many,TRBD2,CASSPGLASRREWYEQYF,TGTGCCAGCAGTCCCGGACTAGCGTCGCGTCGGGAGTGGTACGAGCAGTACTTC
TRBJ2-7,TRBV15,few,TRBD1,CATSRRGQGYEQYF,TGTGCCACCAGCAGAAGGGGACAGGGCTACGAGCAGTACTTC
TRBJ2-2,TRBV2,many,-,CASKGEMNTGELFF,TGTGCCAGCAAGGGCGAGATGAACACCGGGGAGCTGTTTTTT
TRBJ2-5,TRBV18,few,-,CASSPPDKYQETQYF,TGTGCCAGCTCACCACCGGATAAATACCAAGAGACCCAGTACTTC
TRBJ2-5,TRBV7-9,-,-,CASSIGGETQYF,TGTGCCAGCAGCATAGGGGGGGAGACCCAGTACTTC
TRBJ1-2,TRBV5-1,-,-,CASSLVQGWVDGYTF,TGCGCCAGCAGCTTGGTGCAGGGTTGGGTAGATGGCTACACCTTC
TRBJ2-2,TRBV20-1,many,-,CSARGGNTGELFF,TGCAGTGCTAGAGGGGGGAACACCGGGGAGCTGTTTTTT
TRBJ2-3,TRBV6-9,-,TRBD2,CASSYPAGREDVSMDTQYF,TGTGCCAGCAGTTACCCCGCGGGGCGGGAGGACGTATCGATGGATACGCAGTATTTT
TRBJ2-4,TRBV5-1,few,TRBD1,CASSWTGGLSIQYF,TGCGCCAGCAGCTGGACAGGGGGCTTGAGCATTCAGTACTTC
TRBJ2-2,TRBV7-3,-,-,CASSLTGMAGELFF,TGTGCCAGCAGCTTAACAGGGATGGCCGGGGAGCTGTTTTTT
TRBJ2-7,TRBV20-1,many,-,CSARRPEGGAYEQYF,TGCAGTGCAAGAAGGCCTGAGGGGGGGGCCTACGAGCAGTACTTC
TRBJ2-5,TRBV6-8,few,-,CASTLRRRGQETQYF,TGTGCCAGCACCCTACGAAGGAGGGGTCAAGAGACCCAGTACTTC
TRBJ1-2,TRBV28,many,-,CASSVATRGYGYTF,TGTGCCAGCAGTGTAGCCACTCGGGGCTATGGCTACACCTTC
TRBJ2-6,TRBV12-3/TRBV12-4,few,-,CATSDPTGFGANVLTF,TGTGCCACCAGTGACCCCACCGGGTTTGGGGCCAACGTCCTGACTTTC
TRBJ2-6,TRBV28,many,TRBD2,CASSESTSGVLWANVLTF,TGTGCCAGCAGCGAATCGACTAGCGGGGTCCTCTGGGCCAACGTCCTGACTTTC
TRBJ2-6,TRBV7-9,-,-,CASSLGESHSGANVLTF,TGTGCCAGCAGCTTAGGGGAAAGCCACTCTGGGGCCAACGTCCTGACTTTC
TRBJ1-1,TRBV6-1,many,-,CASRRTDSGTEAFF,TGTGCCAGCAGACGGACGGATTCCGGCACTGAAGCTTTCTTT
TRBJ2-5,TRBV29-1,many,-,CSVDRQGETQYF,TGCAGCGTTGACAGGCAGGGAGAGACCCAGTACTTC
TRBJ2-2,TRBV28,-,-,CASSGNTDLPGGLFF,TGTGCCAGCAGCGGGAATACAGACCTCCCCGGGGGGCTGTTTTTT
TRBJ1-6,TRBV5-1,-,TRBD1,CASSLAAGRQGDSPLHF,TGCGCCAGCAGCTTGGCTGCCGGGAGACAGGGTGATTCACCCCTCCACTTT
TRBJ2-5,TRBV10-3,-,TRBD1,CAISDRGETQYF,TGTGCCATCAGTGACAGGGGGGAGACCCAGTACTTC
TRBJ2-2,TRBV2,many,TRBD2,CASGEQGGTGELFF,TGTGCCAGTGGGGAGCAGGGAGGGACCGGGGAGCTGTTTTTT
TRBJ2-5,TRBV7-6,-,TRBD2,CASSLSPLAGAYQETQYF,TGTGCCAGCAGCTTAAGTCCCCTAGCGGGAGCCTACCAAGAGACCCAGTACTTC
TRBJ2-7,TRBV12-3/TRBV12-4,many,-,CASSLRLGAGSSSYEQYF,TGTGCCAGCAGTTTAAGGCTTGGCGCAGGTAGTAGCTCCTACGAGCAGTACTTC
TRBJ2-7,TRBV4-1,-,TRBD2,CASSLTSGTSDYEQYF,TGCGCCAGCAGCCTTACCTCCGGGACTAGCGACTACGAGCAGTACTTC
TRBJ2-3,TRBV27,-,TRBD2,CASSWGGTDTQYF,TGTGCCAGCAGTTGGGGAGGGACAGATACGCAGTATTTT
TRBJ2-2,TRBV2,many,TRBD1,CASSEGRGFIGELFF,TGTGCCAGCAGTGAAGGCAGGGGGTTTATCGGGGAGCTGTTTTTT
TRBJ2-1,TRBV6-1,few,-,CASSEAAPYNEQFF,TGTGCCAGCAGTGAAGCGGCCCCCTACAATGAGCAGTTCTTC
TRBJ1-2,TRBV7-9,few,-,CASSLEGAGSIHGYTF,TGTGCCAGCAGCTTAGAAGGCGCTGGGTCTATTCACGGCTACACCTTC
TRBJ2-7,TRBV28,many,TRBD1,CASSLGTGVNEQYF,TGTGCCAGCAGTTTAGGGACAGGGGTTAACGAGCAGTACTTC
TRBJ2-2,TRBV7-2,many,-,CASSFDRLSGELFF,TGTGCCAGCAGCTTTGACAGACTTAGCGGGGAGCTGTTTTTT
TRBJ2-2,TRBV19,-,-,CASSSDGNTGELFF,TGTGCCAGTAGTTCGGACGGGAACACCGGGGAGCTGTTTTTT
TRBJ2-5,TRBV7-6,many,TRBD2,CASSLEAGEGETQYF,TGTGCCAGCAGCTTAGAGGCGGGAGAGGGAGAGACCCAGTACTTC
TRBJ2-3,TRBV20-1,-,-,CSARSSGAARTDTQYF,TGCAGTGCCCGCAGCTCGGGGGCGGCTAGAACAGATACGCAGTATTTT
TRBJ2-5,TRBV28,many,-,CASSLLQGEFETQYF,TGTGCCAGCAGTTTATTACAGGGCGAGTTTGAGACCCAGTACTTC
TRBJ1-2,TRBV5-8,-,-,CASSLAQGGYTF,TGTGCCAGCAGCTTGGCACAAGGAGGCTACACCTTC
TRBJ2-4,TRBV3-1,-,-,CASSRTRDTLAKNIQYF,TGTGCCAGCAGTCGCACCCGGGACACCCTAGCCAAAAACATTCAGTACTTC
TRBJ2-7,TRBV27,-,-,CASSITGTGYYEQYF,TGTGCCAGCAGTATTACCGGGACGGGATACTACGAGCAGTACTTC
TRBJ1-3,TRBV28,many,-,CASSLSGTFRGTIYF,TGTGCCAGCAGTTTAAGCGGGACCTTCCGGGGCACCATATATTTT
TRBJ2-7,TRBV20-1,-,-,CSARDAASLKAEQYF,TGCAGTGCTAGAGATGCGGCCTCTTTGAAGGCCGAGCAGTACTTC
TRBJ2-5,TRBV12-3/TRBV12-4,many,-,CASSLAPLGETQYF,TGTGCCAGCAGTTTGGCCCCCCTGGGAGAGACCCAGTACTTC
TRBJ2-3,TRBV24-1,-,-,CATSDVTKTLTNTQYF,TGTGCCACCAGTGACGTTACCAAGACCCTCACGAATACGCAGTATTTT
TRBJ2-7,TRBV12-3/TRBV12-4,many,TRBD2,CASTLVAGGEQYF,TGTGCCAGCACCCTTGTGGCGGGAGGGGAGCAGTACTTC
TRBJ2-7,TRBV14,-,TRBD2,CASSQRSLREGREQYF,TGTGCCAGCAGCCAACGGTCTTTGCGGGAGGGGCGCGAGCAGTACTTC
TRBJ1-4,TRBV20-1,-,-,CSAKGGLNEKLFF,TGCAGTGCTAAGGGCGGCCTTAATGAAAAACTGTTTTTT
TRBJ2-7,TRBV4-1,-,-,CASSQIESYEQYF,TGCGCCAGCAGCCAAATCGAGAGCTACGAGCAGTACTTC
TRBJ2-7,TRBV28,many,-,CASSPFYEQYF,TGTGCCAGCAGTCCTTTCTACGAGCAGTACTTC
TRBJ2-7,TRBV6-1,many,-,CAGSVGGAGEQYF,TGTGCCGGCTCAGTTGGGGGCGCGGGGGAGCAGTACTTC
TRBJ1-2,TRBV10-3,many,-,CAISESIPSGNYGYTF,TGTGCCATCAGTGAGTCGATTCCCTCAGGGAACTATGGCTACACCTTC
TRBJ2-5,TRBV3-1,-,-,CASSQEKRIARVQETQYF,TGTGCCAGCAGCCAAGAGAAGAGAATAGCGAGAGTCCAAGAGACCCAGTACTTC
TRBJ2-7,TRBV20-1,-,-,CSAKSGTSAEEQYF,TGCAGTGCAAAATCCGGGACATCGGCGGAAGAGCAGTACTTC
TRBJ1-4,TRBV7-6,many,-,CASSSQDMDEKLFF,TGTGCCAGCAGCTCTCAGGACATGGATGAAAAACTGTTTTTT
TRBJ1-2,TRBV28,many,-,CASSPPGARRDGYTF,TGTGCCAGCAGTCCCCCCGGGGCCCGCCGGGATGGCTACACCTTC
TRBJ1-1,TRBV19,many,-,CASSREIMNTEAFF,TGTGCCAGTAGCAGAGAAATCATGAACACTGAAGCTTTCTTT
TRBJ2-7,TRBV7-2,-,-,CASARAGLPYEQYF,TGTGCCAGCGCCCGGGCCGGGCTCCCCTACGAGCAGTACTTC